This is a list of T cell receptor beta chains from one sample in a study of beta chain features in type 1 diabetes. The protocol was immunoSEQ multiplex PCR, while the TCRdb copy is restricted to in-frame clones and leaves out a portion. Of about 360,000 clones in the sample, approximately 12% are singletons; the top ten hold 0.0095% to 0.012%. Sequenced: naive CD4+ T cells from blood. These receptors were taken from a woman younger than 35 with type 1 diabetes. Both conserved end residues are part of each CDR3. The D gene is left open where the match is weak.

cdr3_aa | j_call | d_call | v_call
CASSYRVSTGELFF | TRBJ2-2 | NA | TRBV4-3
CSVDSTGSGNTIYF | TRBJ1-3 | NA | TRBV29-1
CASSAGQGITEAFF | TRBJ1-1 | TRBD1 | TRBV7-9
CAWSAGLANLNTQYF | TRBJ2-3 | TRBD2 | TRBV30
CASSVGASGGPSTDTQYF | TRBJ2-3 | TRBD2 | TRBV9
CASSLRSGIVEAFF | TRBJ1-1 | NA | TRBV5-1
CASSPGDRGGSNEKLFF | TRBJ1-4 | TRBD1 | TRBV7-9
CASTWDWTSYEQYF | TRBJ2-7 | NA | TRBV6-1
CASSLHRDGETQYF | TRBJ2-5 | NA | TRBV7-2
CASSLLGTLNEQFF | TRBJ2-1 | NA | TRBV7-9
CSVADRLVMSGYTF | TRBJ1-2 | TRBD1 | TRBV29-1
CASSGGAGGLGETQYF | TRBJ2-5 | TRBD2 | TRBV9
CASSVRGGPPPYNEQFF | TRBJ2-1 | TRBD1 | TRBV7-2
CASSVRSDYNEQFF | TRBJ2-1 | NA | TRBV9
CASSPGTGVYEQYF | TRBJ2-7 | TRBD1 | TRBV7-9
CASRNGGAEETQYF | TRBJ2-5 | TRBD2 | TRBV11-2
CASSPGGHSSSNYGYTF | TRBJ1-2 | TRBD1 | TRBV4-3
CASSPSGGHNIQYF | TRBJ2-4 | TRBD2 | TRBV11-3
CASRHRRTGNQVATNEKLFF | TRBJ1-4 | NA | TRBV4-2
CASSKGQVDSPLHF | TRBJ1-6 | TRBD1 | TRBV5-1
CASSRAGSHYSYEQYF | TRBJ2-7 | NA | TRBV18
CASSWGPGSTEAFF | TRBJ1-1 | NA | TRBV5-1
CASTSPGQGYYGYTF | TRBJ1-2 | TRBD1 | TRBV5-4
CASSPAYYQPQHF | TRBJ1-5 | NA | TRBV7-2